This T cell receptor (beta chain) appears in the sequencing data of a study of a mutant IDH1 vaccine in newly diagnosed glioma. Study-level information: Vaccines began 4-6 weeks after radiotherapy alone, or with temozolomide cycles. The treated group averaged approximately 42 years old and was roughly 60% male, around 38% female.

The study's findings and limits: Patients mounted vaccine-induced immune responses in about 92% of cases.

Time point in this sample: week 35, safety follow-up. Doses of 300 ug of mutant IDH1 20-mer peptide were given with topical imiquimod. Comments on this clone: What it recognizes is unknown.

Clones were sequenced by immunoSEQ multiplex PCR, and TCRdb holds only the in-frame ones, with some missing. This sample carries around 45,000 clones, around 90% of them seen once, and the ten largest clones take 5.7%. The receptor was isolated from a woman in her 40s with glioma. Sequencing used PBMCs, obtained from a glioma patient whose treatment included an IDH1 peptide vaccine.

DNA for the CDR3: TGTGCCAGCTCACCACCGATCGACGGGTGGATCTATGGCTACACCTTC. Translation gives CASSPPIDGWIYGYTF. This chain links TRBV18 with TRBJ1-2, with unresolved D. The CDR3 loop spans 16 amino acids. Germline V gene lookup returns CDR1 KGHSH and CDR2 LQKENI. Trimming pared 0 bases from V and 4 bases from J, leaving 15 bases between.